This TCR beta chain was observed in a study of beta chain features in type 1 diabetes. Study-level results: cDNA sequencing could over-represent cells with high TCR expression. There was a moderate but significant shortening of TCRB CDR3s in all four CD4+ subsets of Type 1 diabetes patients.

Expressed TCRB transcripts were sequenced because the isolated RNA had all been reverse transcribed beforehand. Clones were sequenced by immunoSEQ multiplex PCR, and TCRdb holds only the in-frame ones, with some missing. In the table there are more than 300,000 clones, over 8.5% of which are singletons. The CDR3 length is 14 residues. V lost 3 bases, J lost 7 bases, and 9 bases stayed unmatched. Per germline, CDR1 SGDLS and CDR2 YYNGEE. It was via CD45RO/CCR7/CD25/CD127/CD95/CD27 that CD4+ naive, central memory, regulatory and stem cell-like memory cells were sorted. Worth noting for this clone: No antigen is known for it.

This TCR derives from a man aged 25 to 40 with type 1 diabetes. This chain links TRBV9 with TRBJ1-2; 7 positions agree with TRBD1. Sequencing was carried out using central memory CD4+ T cells from blood. Written as DNA, the CDR3 is TGTGCCAGCAGCGCACGACAGGGAAGGAGTGGCTACACCTTC. Its protein is CASSARQGRSGYTF.